This TCR beta chain was obtained from a study of cytomegalovirus exposure and HLA in healthy donors. General study points: Accurate prediction of HLA-A and HLA-B alleles (for most subjects) was reportedly achieved from TCR beta sequences.

A word on this clone: Its antigen is as yet unknown.

60 Vbeta and 13 Jbeta primers were used in PCR. Assay: immunoSEQ multiplex PCR; the TCRdb copy retains only in-frame clones and omits some. The sample contains 93,000 or so clones, roughly three quarters of which appear only once. CDR1 is SEHNR, CDR2 FQNEAQ, per germline (reference sequence). J was trimmed by 6 bases and V by 6 bases; bases with no gene match: 5. CDR3 length: 12 amino acids. The sample was PBMCs. This clonotype originated in a man aged 50-59 years in good health and CMV-seropositive. J is TRBJ2-7 and V is TRBV7-9, with 7 positions matching TRBD1. The CDR3 loop reads CASSQDRPEQYF. CDR3 in DNA: TGTGCCAGCAGTCAGGACAGGCCCGAGCAGTACTTC.